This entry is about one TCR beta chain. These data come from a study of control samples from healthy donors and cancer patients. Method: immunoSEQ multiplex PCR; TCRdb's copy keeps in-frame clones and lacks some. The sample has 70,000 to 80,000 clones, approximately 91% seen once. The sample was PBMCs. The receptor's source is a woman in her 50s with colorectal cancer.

CDR3 protein: CASSRRGQAARAFF. DNA of the CDR3: TGTGCCAGCAGTCGGAGGGGACAGGCCGCAAGGGCTTTCTTT. The V call is TRBV6-6, the J call TRBJ1-1; 8 nucleotides match TRBD1. The germline CDR1 and CDR2 sequences are MNHNY and SVGAGI (reference sequence). The CDR3 is 14 amino acids. The V and J ends lost 5 bases and 11 bases, in that order; junction bases with no gene match: 13.